The clone carrying this T cell receptor (beta chain) turned up a few times. Each donor's blood draw was approximately 10 milliliters of peripheral blood. Primers used in a second PCR of about 7 to 12 cycles were a sample-barcoded 5' primer and a J-beta primer mix. MiXCR, applied by TCRdb to the 5' RACE reads, yields one record per CDR3 protein. The table includes hundreds of thousands of distinct CDR3 sequences, around 48% detected once. This record comes from a study of blood T cells in healthy people across ages. The specimen was blood. This clonotype was obtained from a woman in her sixties or seventies in good health.

DNA for the CDR3: TGTGCCAGCTCACCAGGGACGACAGGCCTGAACACTGAAGCTTTCTTT. Translating it yields CASSPGTTGLNTEAFF. The V call is TRBV18, the J call TRBJ1-1; a possible D gene is TRBD1 (6 bases). The germline gives CDR1 KGHSH, CDR2 LQKENI. The CDR3 length is 16 residues. The V end was cut by 2 bases, the J end by 0 bases, with 13 bases between.